The rows below give T cell receptor beta chains drawn from one sample of a study of early stage breast cancer tumors. Only in-frame clones appear in the TCRdb table, and some are missing; sequencing was by immunoSEQ multiplex PCR. The table records around 40,000 clones, approximately 78% of them present only once. The sample consisted of blood. These receptors were taken from a person aged 45 to 59 with breast cancer. The CDR3 runs from the conserved cysteine through the conserved F or W. The D gene is left open where the match is weak. Not all rows give a size; the values are once, few, many and, for expanded clones, a class.

v_gene	j_gene	d_gene	abundance	CDR3aa	CDR3nt
TRBV10-1	TRBJ2-3	-	-	CASSTSSTDTQYF	TGCGCCAGCTCGACTAGTAGCACAGATACGCAGTATTTT
TRBV5-5	TRBJ2-2	-	few	CASSGAYNTGELFF	TGTGCCAGCAGCGGGGCTTATAACACCGGGGAGCTGTTTTTT
TRBV5-1	TRBJ1-1	-	-	CASSLKQNTEAFF	TGCGCCAGCAGCCTTAAACAAAACACTGAAGCTTTCTTT
TRBV27	TRBJ1-6	TRBD1	-	CASSLLTGGNSPLHF	TGTGCCAGCAGTTTATTGACAGGGGGCAATTCACCCCTCCACTTT
TRBV7-8	TRBJ2-2	TRBD2	-	CASSPRLAGNTGELFF	TGTGCCAGCAGCCCCCGACTAGCGGGGAACACCGGGGAGCTGTTTTTT
TRBV19	TRBJ1-2	-	-	CASSRDNYGYTF	TGTGCCAGTAGCCGAGATAACTATGGCTACACCTTC
TRBV12-5	TRBJ1-1	-	few	CASGRDTEAFF	TGTGCTAGTGGCCGAGACACTGAAGCTTTCTTT
TRBV19	TRBJ1-1	-	-	CASSIMGGSAEAFF	TGTGCCAGTAGTATTATGGGTGGGAGCGCTGAAGCTTTCTTT
TRBV5-4	TRBJ2-5	-	-	CASSLSGLETQYF	TGTGCCAGCAGCTTGAGTGGGCTGGAGACCCAGTACTTC
TRBV5-6	TRBJ2-3	TRBD2	-	CASSLGDMSGRALTDTQYF	TGTGCCAGCAGCTTAGGGGACATGAGCGGGAGGGCCCTCACAGATACGCAGTATTTT
TRBV6-5	TRBJ1-1	-	-	CASSYSGSSGIPEAFF	TGTGCCAGCAGTTACTCTGGGAGTAGTGGAATCCCTGAAGCTTTCTTT
TRBV27	TRBJ2-1	TRBD2	-	CASSSRTSGVGDEQFF	TGTGCCAGCAGTTCCCGGACTAGCGGAGTGGGGGATGAGCAGTTCTTC
TRBV11-2	TRBJ2-2	TRBD2	-	CASSRRWVAGYTGELFF	TGTGCCAGCAGCCGGCGGTGGGTAGCGGGGTACACCGGGGAGCTGTTTTTT
TRBV6-5	TRBJ2-3	TRBD1	-	CASTLRQGGTDTQYF	TGTGCCAGCACCCTCAGACAGGGGGGCACAGATACGCAGTATTTT
TRBV11-2	TRBJ1-6	-	-	CASSLEQNNSPLHF	TGTGCCAGCAGCTTAGAACAGAATAATTCACCCCTCCACTTT
TRBV7-9	TRBJ2-7	-	-	CASSWTASSYEQYF	TGTGCCAGCAGCTGGACTGCCAGCTCCTACGAGCAGTACTTC
TRBV11-2	TRBJ2-3	TRBD2	once	CASSLAGGPGDTQYF	TGTGCCAGCAGCTTGGCGGGGGGGCCTGGAGATACGCAGTATTTT
TRBV7-8	TRBJ2-4	-	-	CASSLGGILAKNIQYF	TGTGCCAGCAGCTTAGGAGGGATCCTAGCCAAAAACATTCAGTACTTC
TRBV6-5	TRBJ1-2	-	-	CASSLDSNYGYTF	TGTGCCAGCAGTCTCGACAGCAACTATGGCTACACCTTC
TRBV5-8	TRBJ2-7	TRBD1	-	CASSSWDSAGDEQYF	TGTGCCAGCAGCTCTTGGGACAGCGCTGGAGACGAGCAGTACTTC
TRBV23-1	TRBJ1-2	TRBD1	few	CASSPPTGRTGYTF	TGCGCCAGCAGTCCTCCGACAGGGAGAACTGGCTACACCTTC
TRBV18	TRBJ2-2	-	few	CASSQQGSTGELFF	TGTGCCAGCTCACAACAGGGTAGCACCGGGGAGCTGTTTTTT
TRBV7-6	TRBJ2-3	TRBD2	-	CASSLIGGGATDTQYF	TGTGCCAGCAGCTTAATCGGCGGGGGGGCAACAGATACGCAGTATTTT
TRBV27	TRBJ2-5	TRBD2	-	CASSSGPQETQYF	TGTGCCAGCTCTAGCGGTCCCCAAGAGACCCAGTACTTC
TRBV9	TRBJ2-2	TRBD1	once	CASSVRGRPNTGELFF	TGTGCCAGCAGCGTCAGGGGGCGACCTAACACCGGGGAGCTGTTTTTT
TRBV30	TRBJ1-3	-	few	CAWSERNTIYF	TGTGCCTGGAGTGAGCGAAACACCATATATTTT
TRBV9	TRBJ1-4	TRBD1	-	CASSVGQGGKLFF	TGTGCCAGCAGCGTGGGACAGGGTGGAAAACTGTTTTTT
TRBV11-3	TRBJ1-1	-	-	CASSLDSEAFF	TGTGCCAGCAGCTTAGACAGTGAAGCTTTCTTT
TRBV6-4	TRBJ2-7	TRBD2	-	CASRSSTSGRAGEQYF	TGTGCCAGCAGGTCTTCGACTAGCGGGAGGGCGGGGGAGCAGTACTTC